This T cell receptor (beta chain) was retrieved from a study of T cell responses to AZD1222 COVID-19 vaccine. Findings and caveats of the study: In the spike-specific TCR repertoire, nearly half reportedly target unmutated variant regions.

Using immunoSEQ multiplex PCR, the repertoire was profiled, and TCRdb retains in-frame clones only, with some absent. There are 250,000 to 300,000 clones in the sample; 94% occur only once, and roughly 0.51% lies in the top ten. Comments on this clone: As yet, its antigen is unknown.

The material sequenced was peripheral blood, taken 28 days after the second AZD1222 dose. The clonotype was recovered from an adult who received the AZD1222 COVID-19 vaccine.

In DNA form, the CDR3 reads TGTGCCAGCAGCCCATACTCGGACGCAACTAATGAAAAACTGTTTTTT. Its protein is CASSPYSDATNEKLFF. The chain uses TRBV27 and TRBJ1-4; D is ambiguous. The CDR3 contains 16 residues. Germline V CDR1 and CDR2: MNHEY, SMNVEV (reference sequence). Trimming took off 6 bases at V and 0 bases at J, with 14 bases between the two ends.